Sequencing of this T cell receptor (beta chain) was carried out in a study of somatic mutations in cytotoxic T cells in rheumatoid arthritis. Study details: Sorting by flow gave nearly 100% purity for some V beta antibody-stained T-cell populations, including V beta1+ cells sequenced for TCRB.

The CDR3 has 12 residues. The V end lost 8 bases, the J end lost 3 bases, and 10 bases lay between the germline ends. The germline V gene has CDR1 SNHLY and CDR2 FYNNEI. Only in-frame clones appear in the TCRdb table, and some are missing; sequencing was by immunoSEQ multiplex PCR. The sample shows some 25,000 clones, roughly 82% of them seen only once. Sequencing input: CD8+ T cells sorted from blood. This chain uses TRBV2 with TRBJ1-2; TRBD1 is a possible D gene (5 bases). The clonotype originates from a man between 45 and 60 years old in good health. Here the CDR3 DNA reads TGTGCCAGCCCCGAGGGGTACTATGGCTACACCTTC. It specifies CASPEGYYGYTF. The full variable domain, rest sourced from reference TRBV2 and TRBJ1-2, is EPEVTQTPSHQVTQMGQEVILRCVPISNHLYFYWYRQILGQKVEFLVSFYNNEISEKSEIFDDQFSVERPDGSNFTLKIRSTKLEDSAMYFCASPEGYYGYTFGSGTRLTVV.